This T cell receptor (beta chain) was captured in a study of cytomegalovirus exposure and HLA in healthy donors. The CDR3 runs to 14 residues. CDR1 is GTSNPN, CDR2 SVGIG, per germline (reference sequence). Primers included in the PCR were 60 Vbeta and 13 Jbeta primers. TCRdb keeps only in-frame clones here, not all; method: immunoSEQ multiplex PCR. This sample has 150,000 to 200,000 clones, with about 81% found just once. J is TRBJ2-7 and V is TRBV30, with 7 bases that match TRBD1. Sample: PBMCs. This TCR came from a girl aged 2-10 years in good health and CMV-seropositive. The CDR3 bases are TGTGCTCTTGGGACAGATGAAGCTAGCTACGAGCAGTACTTC. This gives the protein CALGTDEASYEQYF.